This T cell receptor beta chain was identified in a study of T cell changes during pregnancy in multiple sclerosis. Trimming left V 4 bases short and J 14 bases short, with 17 bases between. This CDR3 is 12 amino acids long. Germline V gene lookup returns CDR1 SGHRS and CDR2 YFSETQ. The protocol was immunoSEQ multiplex PCR, while the TCRdb copy is restricted to in-frame clones and leaves out a portion. The sample shows approximately 49,000 clones, over 80% of them seen only once. The receptor was derived from a female donor in good health, enrolled as a control in a pregnancy study. This rearrangement joins TRBV5-1 to TRBJ2-3; TRBD2 is a possible D gene (6 bases). This material consisted of CD4+ T cells from peripheral blood mononuclear cells, taken in the second trimester of pregnancy. DNA for the CDR3: TGCGCCAGCAGCCTCCCGGGACTTGGGCTGTATTTT. Amino acids: CASSLPGLGLYF. Drawing the rest from reference TRBV5-1 and TRBJ2-3, the complete variable domain is KAGVTQTPRYLIKTRGQQVTLSCSPISGHRSVSWYQQTPGQGLQFLFEYFSETQRNKGNFPGRFSGRQFSNSRSEMNVSTLELGDSALYLCASSLPGLGLYFGPGTRLTVL.